One sample yielded the 19 T cell receptor beta chains listed below, sequenced in a study of blood T cells in healthy people across ages. Alongside a J-beta primer mix, a sample-barcoded 5' primer served in a second PCR lasting 7 to 11 cycles. TCRdb re-derived calls from the 5' RACE reads in MiXCR, one entry per CDR3 protein. The sample lists roughly 1.5 million distinct CDR3 sequences, roughly two fifths occurring once. The sample taken for sequencing was blood. The receptors stem from a woman aged 18-30 years in good health.

The chain is built from TRBV5-1 and TRBJ1-1; D is perhaps TRBD1 (5 bases). The CDR3 loop spans 14 amino acids. V was pared by 4 bases and J by 3 bases, with 13 bases between. Germline V gives CDR1 SGHRS, CDR2 YFSETQ. The CDR3 nucleotides read TGCGCCAGCAGCGTGGGGGTTGTGGACACTGAAGCTTTCTTT. This sequence encodes CASSVGVVDTEAFF.

This clonotype has only a few counts. CDR3 protein: CASSPLAVSTDTQYF. The CDR3 DNA reads as TGTGCCAGCAGCCCCTTAGCGGTTAGCACAGATACGCAGTATTTT. The gene calls are TRBV7-9 and TRBJ2-3; a possible D gene is TRBD2 (6 bases). V gave up 5 bases and J gave up 0 bases, with 12 bases separating them. The CDR3 is made up of 15 amino acids. Germline CDR1 SEHNR, CDR2 FQNEAQ (reference sequence).

This clonotype has just a few counts. The V call is TRBV25-1, the J call TRBJ1-1, with D tentatively TRBD1 (6 bases). The length of the CDR3 is 17 residues. V was trimmed by 4 bases and J by 5 bases, leaving 23 bases between them. Per the germline V gene, CDR1 is MGHDK and CDR2 is SYGVNS. The CDR3 sequence: CASSGDSRDKRRTEAFF. Here the CDR3 DNA reads TGTGCCAGCAGTGGAGATTCCAGGGACAAAAGAAGGACTGAAGCTTTCTTT.

The chain joins TRBV28 to TRBJ2-3; weak D call: TRBD2 (5 bases). Looked up from germline, CDR1 is MDHEN and CDR2 is SYDVKM. This CDR3 contains 17 residues. V was pared by 4 bases and J by 4 bases, with 21 bases between. The CDR3 loop reads CASSSLRTGFPPDTQYF. The CDR3 DNA is TGTGCCAGCAGTTCTCTCCGGACTGGATTTCCCCCAGATACGCAGTATTTT.

The chain is built from TRBV29-1 and TRBJ1-4; D unresolved. Trimming took off 7 bases at V and 6 bases at J, with 15 bases between the two ends. CDR3 size: 13 residues. Germline V CDR1 and CDR2: SQVTM, ANQGSEA. The CDR3, as DNA: TGCAGCGCCGACCCACTTTCGGATGAAAAACTGTTTTTT. Protein: CSADPLSDEKLFF. The variable domain in full, completed from reference TRBV29-1 and TRBJ1-4, reads SAVISQKPSRDICQRGTSLTIQCQVDSQVTMMFWYRQQPGQSLTLIATANQGSEATYESGFVIDKFPISRPNLTFSTLTVSNMSPEDSSIYLCSADPLSDEKLFFGSGTQLSVL.

The rearrangement joins TRBV12-3 or TRBV12-4 to TRBJ2-3; D call uncertain. V was cut by 3 bases and J by 1 base, with 11 bases left in between. The CDR3 contains 15 residues. The CDR3 bases are TGTGCCAGCAGTTTGGACGGAGCCCGCACAGATACGCAGTATTTT. Its translation is CASSLDGARTDTQYF.

This clonotype turned up a few times. V usage is TRBV6-6 and J usage is TRBJ1-2, with D uncertain. V lost 7 bases, J lost 4 bases, and 4 bases lay in between. CDR1 is MNHNY and CDR2 is SVGAGI in the germline V gene (reference sequence). The CDR3 consists of 10 residues. CDR3 coding DNA: TGTGCCAGCAAGGCCTATGGCTACACCTTC. It codes for CASKAYGYTF.

The J gene is TRBJ2-5, the V gene TRBV4-2, with unresolved D. Germline V gene sequence: CDR1 LGHNA, CDR2 YNFKEQ. CDR3 size: 14 residues. Trimming cost V 4 bases and J 1 base, with 10 bases left between them. The CDR3 DNA is TGTGCCAGCAGCCCCCGCGCAGTCCAAGAGACCCAGTACTTC. Residues: CASSPRAVQETQYF.

The chain joins TRBV10-3 to TRBJ2-7, with TRBD2 matching 8 bases. The J call could be wrong; TRBJ2-5 is a better fit for the DNA end. This CDR3 contains 15 residues. Germline-derived CDR1 and CDR2 are ENHRY and SYGVKD. CDR3 coding DNA: TGTGCCATCAGCCCTACAGGTAGCGGGGAGGAGACCCAGTACTTC. Its translation: CAISPTGSGEETQYF.

This chain uses TRBV5-1 with TRBJ1-4, with D possibly being TRBD1 (5 bases). V lost 5 bases, J lost 0 bases, and 5 bases lay in between. The length of the CDR3 is 13 residues. Germline lookup yields CDR1 SGHRS and CDR2 YFSETQ. The chain's CDR3 is CASRTATNEKLFF. CDR3 nucleotides: TGCGCCAGCAGGACAGCAACTAATGAAAAACTGTTTTTT.

This clonotype was recorded a few times. The rearrangement joins TRBV6-2 or TRBV6-3 to TRBJ2-1; 7 bases line up with TRBD1. The last part of the DNA fits TRBJ2-7 better; the J call may be wrong. Germline assignment: CDR1 MNHEY and CDR2 SVGEGT. The CDR3 has 14 residues. CDR3 loop: CASSYRGPYNEQYF. As DNA, the CDR3 is TGTGCCAGCAGTTACAGGGGGCCCTACAATGAGCAGTACTTC.

There are a few counts of this clonotype. The chain couples TRBV6-2 or TRBV6-3 to TRBJ1-5; 8 bases fit TRBD1. The CDR3 totals 14 residues. V dropped 5 bases and J dropped 6; count of bases not matched to a gene: 6. The germline V gene encodes CDR1 MNHEY and CDR2 SVGEGT. The CDR3 region has the DNA TGTGCCAGCAGTACCCCACAGGGGGTTCAGCCCCAGCATTTT. Translated, it gives CASSTPQGVQPQHF.

This clonotype was seen a few times. V is TRBV7-2 and J is TRBJ2-1, with a weak D call TRBD2 (5 bases). The CDR3 loop spans 15 amino acids. From germline, CDR1 is SGHTA and CDR2 FQGNSA. The V gene lost 6 bases and the J gene lost 2 bases, with 14 bases spanning the gap. This CDR3 is CASSSLWGAYNEQFF. The CDR3 region has the DNA TGTGCCAGCAGTTCATTATGGGGAGCCTACAATGAGCAGTTCTTC.

This clonotype was seen only a few times. Here the CDR3 reads CASSPTTGGYNNEQFF. The CDR3 DNA reads TGTGCCAGCAGCCCGACTACCGGAGGGTATAACAATGAGCAGTTCTTC. This rearrangement joins TRBV7-9 to TRBJ2-1; possible D gene TRBD2, 6 bases. The germline gives CDR1 SEHNR, CDR2 FQNEAQ (reference sequence). The V end was cut by 5 bases, the J end by 5 bases, with 19 bases between. The CDR3 has 16 residues.

This clonotype turned up a few times. The chain joins TRBV24-1 to TRBJ2-1, with 8 bases identical to TRBD1. CDR3 size: 14 residues. The germline V gene has CDR1 KGHDR and CDR2 SFDVKD. The J segment lost 8 bases and the V segment lost 1 base, leaving 3 bases of the junction unmatched. CDR3 protein: CATSDFAGGHEQFF. The CDR3 DNA reads as TGTGCCACCAGTGATTTCGCAGGGGGCCATGAGCAGTTCTTC.

The V gene is TRBV6-2 or TRBV6-3, the J gene TRBJ1-5; D ambiguous. Germline-derived CDR1 and CDR2 are MNHEY and SVGEGT. Trimming cost V 4 bases and J 2 bases, with 9 bases left between them. The CDR3 length is 14 residues. DNA of the CDR3: TGTGCCAGCAGTTCGGGTATACGCAATCAGCCCCAGCATTTT. Translated: CASSSGIRNQPQHF.

This chain links TRBV9 with TRBJ1-1; D unresolved. Looked up from germline, CDR1 is SGDLS and CDR2 is YYNGEE. The V and J ends lost 9 bases and 4 bases respectively, with 7 bases between them. The CDR3 has 10 amino acids. CDR3 nucleotide sequence: TGTGCCACCCCTGGCACTGAAGCTTTCTTT. It codes for CATPGTEAFF.

The chain has TRBV10-3 and TRBJ2-6; TRBD2 agrees at 15 bases. The CDR3 is 19 amino acids. The germline CDR1 and CDR2 sequences are ENHRY and SYGVKD. V was pared by 7 bases and J by 2 bases, with 9 bases of the junction left unmatched. CDR3 sequence (DNA): TGTGCCATCAAATTAGGACTAGCGGGAGGGTCAACTGGGGCCAACGTCCTGACTTTC. Its translation: CAIKLGLAGGSTGANVLTF.

This clonotype was seen more than once but under ten times. The chain recombines TRBV2 with TRBJ2-3, with TRBD2 as a possible D gene (6 bases). In germline, CDR1 is SNHLY, CDR2 FYNNEI. The CDR3 covers 13 residues. V lost 9 bases, J lost 2 bases, and 12 bases lay in between. CDR3 amino acids: CASTGGATDTQYF. CDR3 bases: TGTGCCAGTACCGGAGGGGCCACAGATACGCAGTATTTT.